What follows is one T cell receptor beta chain and its context. Its antigen is currently unknown. Germline loops: CDR1 MDHEN, CDR2 SYDVKM. The CDR3 is 13 amino acids. Trimming stripped 7 bases from V and 1 base from J, with 11 bases between. These data originate in a study of vaccination effects on CD4 cells after COVID-19. After expansion with viral peptide pools in the ViraFEST assay, antigen-specific CD4+ T cells were sequenced. Investigators separated out CD4+ T cells once around eleven days of culture had passed. Prior SARS-CoV-2 infection was absent in the vaccine recipients, as shown by negative nucleocapsid antibodies. Researchers swapped half the medium for IL-2 medium on both days 3 and 7. Only in-frame clones appear in the TCRdb table, and some are missing; sequencing was by immunoSEQ multiplex PCR. The table shows about 79,000 clones, with approximately 81% occurring only once.

The rearrangement uses TRBV28 and TRBJ2-7; maybe TRBD2 (5 bases). The receptor's source is a human donor who received a COVID-19 vaccine. The material was CD4+ T cells from PBMCs cultured with HCoV-229E spike peptides, obtained before COVID-19 vaccination. CDR3 amino acids: CASTPPGSYEQYV. The CDR3 bases are TGTGCCAGCACCCCTCCGGGATCCTACGAGCAGTACGTC.